The clone carrying this T cell receptor beta chain has a count of ten or more. Its antigen remains unknown. This sample is drawn from a study of CD8+CD57+ T cells in acquired aplastic anemia. About the study: The sorted CD4+ and CD8+ cells yielded an average approximately 3.3 ug of DNA. Study-level results: A set of twenty-nine CD8+ CDR3 sequences was shared between patients and controls, and these sequences appeared highly expressed in patients.

Genomic DNA, the template, was used for profiling of the TCR beta VDJ and CDR3. TCRdb ran MiXCR on the reads and lists one entry per CDR3 protein. The sample yields 120,000 or so distinct CDR3 sequences, about 40% seen once. Sequencing involved patients with CD8+CD57+ cell expansion previously shown by flow cytometry. This CDR3 spans 16 amino acids. The V and J ends lost 2 bases and 4 bases, in that order; junction bases with no gene match: 9. Germline loops: CDR1 DFQATT, CDR2 SNEGSKA (reference sequence). Sequencing was performed on sorted CD4+, CD8+, or CD8+CD57+ T cells (not recorded which) from PBMCs. This TCR came from a human donor with aplastic anemia. The chain joins TRBV20-1 to TRBJ2-3, with TRBD2 matching over 10 bases. CDR3 DNA: TGCAGTGCTAGACTTCTGCCCAGCGGGGGGGCAGATACGCAGTATTTT. Amino acids: CSARLLPSGGADTQYF.